This T cell receptor (beta chain) was obtained from a study of CD8 T cells in ankylosing spondylitis. Study findings and constraints: Seemingly characteristic of ankylosing spondylitis blood was a TCR beta motif consisting of about 8 highly homologous variants.

TCRdb recomputed calls from the 5' RACE reads with MiXCR, one row per CDR3 protein. The table shows 700,000 to 850,000 distinct CDR3 sequences, with approximately 12% occurring only once. On this clonotype: No antigen is known for it.

Trimming shortened V by 6 bases and J by 5 bases, and 16 bases separated the two germline ends. The CDR3 length is 14 residues. Germline CDR1 is SEHNR and CDR2 is FQNEAQ (reference sequence). The clonotype comes from a male donor with ankylosing spondylitis. The sample comprised blood, either unsorted or a sorted T cell fraction (not recorded which). The chain combines TRBV7-9 with TRBJ2-5, with a weak D call TRBD1 (6 bases). Here the CDR3 reads CASRRDMAAETQYF. The CDR3 bases are TGTGCCAGCAGACGGGACATGGCTGCGGAGACCCAGTACTTC. The full variable domain, in which reference TRBV7-9 and TRBJ2-5 provide the parts outside the CDR3, is DTGVSQNPRHKITKRGQNVTFRCDPISEHNRLYWYRQTLGQGPEFLTYFQNEAQLEKSRLLSDRFSAERPKGSFSTLEIQRTEQGDSAMYLCASRRDMAAETQYFGPGTRLLVL.